Listed below are T cell receptor beta chains from one sample, sequenced in a study of T cell responses to AZD1222 COVID-19 vaccine. Method: immunoSEQ multiplex PCR; TCRdb's copy keeps in-frame clones and lacks some. The sample lists about 200,000 clones; around 93% were seen once. Sample: peripheral blood, taken 28 days after the second AZD1222 dose. These receptor sequences come from an adult who received the AZD1222 COVID-19 vaccine. Both conserved end residues are part of each CDR3. D genes are given only for firm matches. Not every row has a clone size; where given, it reads once, few, many or a size class.

>TRBD1|TRBJ1-2|-|TRBV4-1
CASSHPPGTGNYGYTF
TGCGCCAGCAGCCACCCACCGGGGACAGGGAACTATGGCTACACCTTC
>TRBD1|TRBJ1-1|once|TRBV7-9
CASHRGAGTEAFF
TGTGCCAGCCACAGGGGCGCGGGGACTGAAGCTTTCTTT
>TRBD1|TRBJ1-4|-|TRBV5-6
CASSWGQGEKLFF
TGTGCCAGCAGCTGGGGACAGGGAGAAAAACTGTTTTTT
>-|TRBJ2-1|-|TRBV2
CASSEFSVQGAYNEQFF
TGTGCCAGCAGTGAATTCTCGGTGCAGGGAGCCTACAATGAGCAGTTCTTC
>-|TRBJ1-5|-|TRBV4-3
CASSQDEWQPQHF
TGCGCCAGCAGCCAAGACGAGTGGCAGCCCCAGCATTTT
>-|TRBJ2-1|-|TRBV7-9
CASSLGWGNEQFF
TGTGCCAGCAGCTTAGGGTGGGGTAATGAGCAGTTCTTC
>-|TRBJ2-7|-|TRBV5-4
CASSPGLGAGSSSYEQYF
TGTGCCAGCAGCCCCGGTCTTGGGGCAGGGTCTAGCTCCTACGAGCAGTACTTC
>-|TRBJ2-5|-|TRBV10-2
CASSEKETQYF
TGCGCCAGCAGTGAAAAAGAGACCCAGTACTTC
>-|TRBJ2-7|-|TRBV18
CASSRGTGEQYF
TGTGCCAGCTCACGGGGGACGGGGGAGCAGTACTTC
>TRBD2|TRBJ2-5|-|TRBV6-6
CASRAPSGEKETQYF
TGTGCCAGCAGGGCCCCTAGCGGGGAGAAAGAGACCCAGTACTTC
>-|TRBJ1-2|-|TRBV2
CASSEVSAYYGYTF
TGTGCCAGCAGTGAAGTTTCAGCCTACTATGGCTACACCTTC
>-|TRBJ1-2|-|TRBV12-5
CASGLDGEDYGYTF
TGTGCTAGTGGTTTGGACGGAGAGGACTATGGCTACACCTTC
>-|TRBJ1-3|-|TRBV29-1
CSVEASGRSPGNTIYF
TGCAGCGTTGAAGCGTCCGGCAGGTCCCCTGGAAACACCATATATTTT
>-|TRBJ1-2|-|TRBV5-6
CASSPGPQGGYTF
TGTGCCAGCAGCCCGGGACCCCAGGGCGGCTACACCTTC
>-|TRBJ2-2|-|TRBV7-2
CASSSEEGRDTGELFF
TGTGCCAGCAGCTCCGAGGAGGGTCGCGACACCGGGGAGCTGTTTTTT
>-|TRBJ2-7|-|TRBV5-1
CASSLSGQDYEQYF
TGCGCCAGCAGCTTGTCGGGGCAAGACTACGAGCAGTACTTC
>-|TRBJ2-1|-|TRBV27
CASSLGRRRNEQFF
TGTGCCAGCAGTTTAGGAAGGCGACGGAATGAGCAGTTCTTC
>TRBD1|TRBJ1-6|-|TRBV10-3
CAIRDTGGAFNSPLHF
TGTGCCATCAGAGACACAGGGGGCGCCTTTAATTCACCCCTCCACTTT
>-|TRBJ1-1|-|TRBV4-1
CASSPMPRGVAAFF
TGCGCCAGCAGCCCGATGCCCCGGGGGGTGGCAGCTTTCTTT
>-|TRBJ1-2|once|TRBV24-1
CATSDALKNYGYTF
TGTGCCACCAGTGATGCACTCAAGAACTATGGCTACACCTTC
>-|TRBJ2-1|-|TRBV21-1
CASSLKAPYNEQFF
TGTGCCAGCAGCCTCAAAGCCCCCTACAATGAGCAGTTCTTC
>TRBD1|TRBJ1-2|-|TRBV6-5
CASSTSTGLLYGYTF
TGTGCCAGCAGTACCTCGACAGGGCTCCTCTATGGCTACACCTTC
>-|TRBJ2-7|-|TRBV6-5
CASSYSGTIYEQYF
TGTGCCAGCAGTTACAGTGGGACAATCTACGAGCAGTACTTC
>TRBD1|TRBJ2-2|-|TRBV6-5
CASIQRQGVSGELFF
TGTGCCAGCATCCAGAGACAGGGGGTCTCCGGGGAGCTGTTTTTT
>-|TRBJ1-1|-|TRBV5-1
CASRGGTQEGTEAFF
TGCGCCAGCAGAGGGGGAACACAGGAGGGCACTGAAGCTTTCTTT
>-|TRBJ1-5|-|TRBV21-1
CASENLGQNYSNQPQHF
TGTGCCAGCGAAAATCTTGGTCAGAATTATAGCAATCAGCCCCAGCATTTT
>-|TRBJ1-2|once|TRBV3-1/TRBV3-2
CASTQGTGKGYTF
TGTGCCAGCACCCAAGGCACAGGGAAAGGCTACACCTTC
>TRBD1|TRBJ2-7|-|TRBV5-1
CASSLGQGSYEQYF
TGCGCCAGCAGCCTGGGACAGGGGTCGTACGAGCAGTACTTC
>TRBD1|TRBJ2-2|-|TRBV28
CASSQDRGGTGELFF
TGTGCCAGCAGTCAAGACAGGGGGGGAACCGGGGAGCTGTTTTTT
>-|TRBJ1-4|-|TRBV3-1/TRBV3-2
CASSQELRTNEKLFF
TGTGCCAGCAGCCAAGAGCTAAGAACAAATGAAAAACTGTTTTTT
>-|TRBJ1-2|-|TRBV12-5
CASGSPPGSYGYTF
TGTGCTAGTGGTTCACCCCCGGGATCTTATGGCTACACCTTC
>-|TRBJ1-6|once|TRBV12-3/TRBV12-4
CASTRGSNSPLHF
TGTGCCAGCACCAGGGGCAGTAATTCACCCCTCCACTTT
>-|TRBJ1-2|once|TRBV20-1
CSASRPEANYGYTF
TGCAGTGCTAGTAGGCCGGAAGCTAACTATGGCTACACCTTC
>-|TRBJ1-2|-|TRBV5-1
CASSLDAGQNYGYTF
TGCGCCAGCAGCTTGGATGCAGGGCAAAACTATGGCTACACCTTC
>TRBD2|TRBJ2-5|-|TRBV5-4
CASSPVVGLEETQYF
TGTGCCAGCAGCCCGGTAGTCGGACTAGAAGAGACCCAGTACTTC
>-|TRBJ1-2|-|TRBV5-4
CASSLDLAGTNYGYTF
TGTGCCAGCAGCTTGGATCTGGCGGGTACCAACTATGGCTACACCTTC
>TRBD1|TRBJ1-3|-|TRBV19
CASSFQGQGAGNTIYF
TGTGCCAGTAGTTTCCAGGGACAGGGGGCAGGAAACACCATATATTTT
>TRBD2|TRBJ2-3|-|TRBV3-1/TRBV3-2
CASSPRAGTRADTQYF
TGTGCCAGCAGCCCTAGAGCCGGGACTAGAGCAGATACGCAGTATTTT
>TRBD1|TRBJ2-5|-|TRBV7-2
CASSLNGQGTQETQYF
TGTGCCAGCAGCTTAAATGGACAGGGGACTCAAGAGACCCAGTACTTC
>-|TRBJ1-1|-|TRBV5-1
CASSIGLGNTEAFF
TGCGCCAGCAGCATCGGACTGGGAAACACTGAAGCTTTCTTT
>-|TRBJ2-6|-|TRBV28
CASSFRGSGANVLTF
TGTGCCAGCAGTTTTCGGGGATCTGGGGCCAACGTCCTGACTTTC
>-|TRBJ1-2|once|TRBV30
CAWGRSYGYTF
TGTGCCTGGGGGAGGAGCTATGGCTACACCTTC
>-|TRBJ1-1|-|TRBV7-3
CASSSQVNTEAFF
TGTGCCAGCAGCTCCCAAGTGAACACTGAAGCTTTCTTT